This section outlines one T cell receptor beta chain sequence together with its context. Its antigen is unknown. No much larger clonotype is one base removed from it; base qualities were not supplied. The method was RT-PCR. Sequencing used an Illumina HiSeq 2500. The public reads were reprocessed in TCRdb via fastp at Q25 and MiXCR, keeping in-frame beta chains. Rows merge per CDR3 protein into single entries with the most common DNA and genes. The table for this sample lists some 800,000 distinct CDR3 sequences; roughly 20% of them were counted only once. Roughly 10% of the sample goes to the ten largest clones. The cysteine opens and the phenylalanine closes a CDR3 of 16 amino acids. CDR3 DNA is the only sequence kept; it has 48 bases, read in frame from the first base. From the germline V gene, CDR1 is SGHAT and CDR2 is FQNNGV. After removal of 3 bases from V and 4 bases from J, the junction retains 10 bases not matched to a gene.

This record comes from a study of response to subunit inactivated influenza vaccine (dated by TCRdb to the late 2010s). Regarding the research as a whole: To follow how T cells responded to a trivalent subunit inactivated influenza vaccine, the researchers relied on deep quantitative profiling of the T cell receptor repertoire.

What the work shows at the level of the full study, not this receptor alone: According to the authors, only a limited number of new T cells may be recruited by each seasonal influenza vaccination.

The clonotype comes from a man aged 45-65 years who received an inactivated influenza vaccine. Donor details come from another sample of the same person, matched by shared clones. The sequence links TRBV11-2 to TRBJ2-7; a stretch of 9 junction bases matches TRBD2. The material sequenced was PBMCs from blood, taken 5 to 6 days after vaccination. CDR3 reads: CASSLGSSGGKYEQYF. Here is the DNA: TGTGCCAGCAGCTTGGGATCAAGCGGGGGGAAGTACGAGCAGTACTTC.